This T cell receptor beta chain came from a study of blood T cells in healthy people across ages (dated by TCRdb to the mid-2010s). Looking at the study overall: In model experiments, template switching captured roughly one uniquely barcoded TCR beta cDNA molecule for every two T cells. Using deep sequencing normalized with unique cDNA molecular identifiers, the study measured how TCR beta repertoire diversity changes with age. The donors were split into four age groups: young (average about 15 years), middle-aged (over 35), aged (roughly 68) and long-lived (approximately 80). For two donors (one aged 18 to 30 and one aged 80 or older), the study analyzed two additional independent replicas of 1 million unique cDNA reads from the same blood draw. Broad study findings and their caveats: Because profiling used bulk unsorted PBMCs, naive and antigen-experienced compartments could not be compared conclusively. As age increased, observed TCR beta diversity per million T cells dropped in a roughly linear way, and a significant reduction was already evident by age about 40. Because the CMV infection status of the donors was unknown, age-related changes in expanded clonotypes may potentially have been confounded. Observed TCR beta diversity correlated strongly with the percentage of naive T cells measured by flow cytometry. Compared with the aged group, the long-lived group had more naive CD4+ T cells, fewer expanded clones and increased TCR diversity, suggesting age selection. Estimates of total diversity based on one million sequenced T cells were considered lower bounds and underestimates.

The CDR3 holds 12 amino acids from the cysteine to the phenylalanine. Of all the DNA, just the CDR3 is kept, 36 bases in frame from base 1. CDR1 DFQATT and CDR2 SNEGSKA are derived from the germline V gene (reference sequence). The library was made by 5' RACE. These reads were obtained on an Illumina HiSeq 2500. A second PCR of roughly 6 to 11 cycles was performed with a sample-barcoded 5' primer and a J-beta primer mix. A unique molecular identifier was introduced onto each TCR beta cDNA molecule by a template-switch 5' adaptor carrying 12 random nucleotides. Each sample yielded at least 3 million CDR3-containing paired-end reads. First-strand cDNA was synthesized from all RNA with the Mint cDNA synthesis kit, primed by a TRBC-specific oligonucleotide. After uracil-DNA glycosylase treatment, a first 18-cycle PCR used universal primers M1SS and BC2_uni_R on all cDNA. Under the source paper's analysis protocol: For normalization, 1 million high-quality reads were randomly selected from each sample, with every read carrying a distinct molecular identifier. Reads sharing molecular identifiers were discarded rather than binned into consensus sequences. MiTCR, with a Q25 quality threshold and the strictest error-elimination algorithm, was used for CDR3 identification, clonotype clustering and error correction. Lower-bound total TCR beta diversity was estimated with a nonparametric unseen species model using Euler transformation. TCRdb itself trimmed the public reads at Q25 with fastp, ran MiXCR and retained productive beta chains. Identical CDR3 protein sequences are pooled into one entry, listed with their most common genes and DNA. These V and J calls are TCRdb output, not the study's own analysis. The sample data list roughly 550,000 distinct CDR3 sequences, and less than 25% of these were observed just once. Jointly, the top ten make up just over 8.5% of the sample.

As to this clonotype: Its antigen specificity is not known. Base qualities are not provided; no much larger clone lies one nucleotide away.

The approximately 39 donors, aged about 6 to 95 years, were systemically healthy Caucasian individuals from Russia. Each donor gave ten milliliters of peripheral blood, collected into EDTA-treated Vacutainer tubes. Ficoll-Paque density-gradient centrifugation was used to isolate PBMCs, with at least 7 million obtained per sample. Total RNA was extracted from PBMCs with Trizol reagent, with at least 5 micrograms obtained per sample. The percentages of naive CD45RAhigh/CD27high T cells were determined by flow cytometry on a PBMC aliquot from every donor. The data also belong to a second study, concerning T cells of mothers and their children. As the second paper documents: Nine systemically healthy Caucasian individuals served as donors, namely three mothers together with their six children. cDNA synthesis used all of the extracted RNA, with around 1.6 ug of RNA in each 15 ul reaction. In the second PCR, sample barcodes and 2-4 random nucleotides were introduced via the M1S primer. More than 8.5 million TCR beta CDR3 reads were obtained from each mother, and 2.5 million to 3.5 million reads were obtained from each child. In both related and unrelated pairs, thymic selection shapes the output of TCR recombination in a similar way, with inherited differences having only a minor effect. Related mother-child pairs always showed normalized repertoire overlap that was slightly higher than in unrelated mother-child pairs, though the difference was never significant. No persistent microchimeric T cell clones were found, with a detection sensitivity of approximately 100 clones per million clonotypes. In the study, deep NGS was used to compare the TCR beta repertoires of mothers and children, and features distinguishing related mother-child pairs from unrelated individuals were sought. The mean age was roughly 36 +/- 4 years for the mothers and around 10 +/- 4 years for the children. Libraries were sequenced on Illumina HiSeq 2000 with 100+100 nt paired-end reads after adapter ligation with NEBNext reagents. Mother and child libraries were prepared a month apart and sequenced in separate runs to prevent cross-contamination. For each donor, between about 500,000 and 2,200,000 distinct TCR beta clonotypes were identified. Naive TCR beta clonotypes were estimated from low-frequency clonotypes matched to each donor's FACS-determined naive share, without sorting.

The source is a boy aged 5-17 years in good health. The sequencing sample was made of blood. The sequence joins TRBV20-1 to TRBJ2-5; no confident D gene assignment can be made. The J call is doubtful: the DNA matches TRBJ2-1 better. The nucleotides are TGCAGTGTGATTGAACAAGGGAATGAGCAGTTCTTC. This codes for CSVIEQGNEQFF.